These 22 T cell receptor beta chains share one sample of origin, sequenced in a study of post-analysis software for immune sequencing data. Every TCR beta cDNA library bore unique molecular identifiers. A single record per CDR3 protein comes from TCRdb applying MiXCR to the PCR reads. Of under 900,000 distinct CDR3 sequences listed, approximately 53% are singletons. The antigens these receptors bind are not known. General study findings and limits: TRBV5-6, TRBV5-1 and TRBV20-1 were among a few TRBV segments more frequent in patients than controls.

The sample was blood. These TCRs come from a girl under 18 with multiple sclerosis.

Written as DNA, the CDR3 is TGTGCCAGCAGCCGGGGAACGGGGATAACATCTTTCTTT. It codes for CASSRGTGITSFF. The chain recombines TRBV7-2 with TRBJ1-1, with D hard to call. CDR1 and CDR2 (germline): SGHTA, FQGNSA. Trimming stripped 5 bases from V and 12 bases from J, with 19 bases between. The CDR3 sequence is 13 residues long.

This chain connects TRBV12-3 or TRBV12-4 to TRBJ2-1, with 7 positions matching TRBD2. There are 16 residues in the CDR3. V shed 5 bases, J shed 0 bases, and the junction held 7 bases outside the gene matches. CDR3 bases: TGTGCCAGCAGTCCACAGCGGGAAAGCTCCTACAATGAGCAGTTCTTC. It encodes CASSPQRESSYNEQFF.

As DNA, the CDR3 is TGCAGTGCTAGCAGTGTGACAGTGGACCTCTATGGCTACACCTTC. It yields the protein CSASSVTVDLYGYTF. The rearrangement links TRBV20-1 to TRBJ1-2, with D perhaps TRBD1 (5 bases). Trimming removed 3 bases from V and 4 bases from J, with 18 bases in between. The germline V gene has CDR1 DFQATT and CDR2 SNEGSKA (reference sequence). This CDR3 contains 15 residues.

This chain joins TRBV2 and TRBJ2-3; D call uncertain. V lost 10 bases and J lost 2, with 19 bases in between. The germline CDR1 and CDR2 sequences are SNHLY and FYNNEI. The CDR3 loop spans 15 amino acids. The CDR3 sequence: CATPPDQRHTDTQYF. The CDR3 DNA follows: TGTGCCACTCCACCGGATCAGCGCCACACAGATACGCAGTATTTT.

The chain joins TRBV6-5 to TRBJ2-7; 8 nucleotides agree with TRBD1. CDR1 is MNHEY, CDR2 SVGAGI, per germline. This CDR3 spans 15 amino acids. After removal of 5 bases from V and 2 bases from J, the junction contained 8 bases not matched to a gene. CDR3 in amino acids: CASSQGQGRAYEQYF. The DNA for the CDR3 is TGTGCCAGCAGTCAAGGACAGGGAAGGGCCTACGAGCAGTACTTC.

This clonotype has only a few counts. The gene calls are TRBV20-1 and TRBJ2-5; 10 bases map to TRBD1. Germline assignment: CDR1 DFQATT and CDR2 SNEGSKA (reference sequence). This CDR3 region has 14 residues. The J segment lost 11 bases and the V segment lost 5 bases, leaving 14 bases of the junction unmatched. The CDR3 nucleotides are TGCAGTGCTTGCCGACAGGGGGCCAAATTCCAGCAGTACTTC. It codes for CSACRQGAKFQQYF.

The V call is TRBV6-5, the J call TRBJ2-1; 9 nucleotides align to TRBD2. V lost 6 bases and J lost 4; bases outside the gene matches: 4. The CDR3 has 14 amino acids. Per the germline V gene, CDR1 is MNHEY and CDR2 is SVGAGI. CDR3 bases: TGTGCCAGCAGCAGACTAGCGGTTTACAATGAGCAGTTCTTC. Its translation: CASSRLAVYNEQFF.

This clonotype has just a few counts. The chain has TRBV3-1 and TRBJ2-7; D uncertain. Germline lookup yields CDR1 LGHDT and CDR2 YNNKEL (reference sequence). The ends were cut back, 0 bases at V and 3 bases at J, with 9 bases in the middle. The CDR3 has 14 residues. This chain's CDR3 is CASSQEVRYYEQYF. CDR3 sequence (DNA): TGTGCCAGCAGCCAAGAGGTCCGCTACTACGAGCAGTACTTC.

This clonotype showed up just a few times. The V gene is TRBV20-1, the J gene TRBJ2-1; 8 bases map to TRBD1. The CDR3 covers 15 residues. Looked up from germline, CDR1 is DFQATT and CDR2 is SNEGSKA (reference sequence). The V gene end was trimmed by 2 bases and the J gene end by 8 bases; junction bases not matched to a gene: 11. CDR3 residues: CSARTSGGDSDEQFF. The CDR3 nucleotides are TGCAGTGCTAGAACGTCAGGGGGCGACTCCGATGAGCAGTTCTTC.

This clonotype was seen only a few times. The chain employs TRBV7-9 and TRBJ1-4, with 8 nucleotides matching TRBD1. Trimming cost V 3 bases and J 8 bases; bases outside gene matches: 5. Per germline, CDR1 SEHNR and CDR2 FQNEAQ (reference sequence). The CDR3 covers 14 residues. The CDR3 DNA follows: TGTGCCAGCAGCTTTTCAGGGGGCGAAGAAAAACTGTTTTTT. Translating it yields CASSFSGGEEKLFF.

This chain uses TRBV7-2 with TRBJ1-2; 9 bases map to TRBD1. CDR1 is SGHTA, CDR2 FQGNSA, per germline. The V gene end was trimmed by 4 bases and the J gene end by 4 bases; junction bases not matched to a gene: 4. The CDR3 contains 14 residues. The CDR3 spells CASSWDRAGYGYTF. The CDR3 DNA reads as TGTGCCAGCAGCTGGGACAGGGCCGGCTATGGCTACACCTTC.

This chain links TRBV6-1 with TRBJ2-7; 10 bases align to TRBD1. Germline CDR1 and CDR2: MNHNS and SASEGT. Trimming cost V 5 bases and J 0 bases; bases outside gene matches: 7. The CDR3 length is 16 residues. As DNA, the CDR3 is TGTGCCAGCAGTAGAAGACAGGGGGCGTCCTCCTACGAGCAGTACTTC. The encoded protein is CASSRRQGASSYEQYF.

This clonotype has more than one count but fewer than ten. The chain recombines TRBV7-9 with TRBJ2-5, with a possible D match to TRBD2 (6 bases). Trimming pared 6 bases from V and 4 bases from J, leaving 15 bases between. Germline CDR1 SEHNR, CDR2 FQNEAQ (reference sequence). The CDR3 runs to 14 residues. The CDR3: CASSLRDFIETQYF. The CDR3 nucleotides are TGTGCCAGCAGTCTCCGGGACTTTATAGAGACCCAGTACTTC. Based on the CDR3 plus reference TRBV7-9 and TRBJ2-5, the full variable domain is DTGVSQNPRHKITKRGQNVTFRCDPISEHNRLYWYRQTLGQGPEFLTYFQNEAQLEKSRLLSDRFSAERPKGSFSTLEIQRTEQGDSAMYLCASSLRDFIETQYFGPGTRLLVL.

This clonotype has a handful of counts. The gene calls are TRBV12-5 and TRBJ2-1; possible D gene TRBD2, 5 bases. The germline CDR1 and CDR2 sequences are LGHNT and FRNRAP. V was shortened by 0 bases and J by 3 bases, with 9 bases between the two germline ends. The CDR3 has 15 residues. This CDR3 is CASGLVSGFYNEQFF. In nucleotides, the CDR3 is TGTGCTAGTGGTTTGGTTTCGGGGTTCTACAATGAGCAGTTCTTC.

This rearrangement joins TRBV11-1 to TRBJ2-1; 12 bases align to TRBD2. The J segment lost 9 bases and the V segment lost 3 bases, leaving 12 bases of the junction unmatched. Germline loops: CDR1 SGHAT, CDR2 FQDESV (reference sequence). The CDR3 consists of 17 residues. The CDR3 bases are TGTGCCAGCAGCTTCGACCAGACTAGCGGGAGTCATAGTGAGCAGTTCTTC. This encodes CASSFDQTSGSHSEQFF.

The V gene is TRBV2, the J gene TRBJ1-2; D gene uncertain. The V end was cut by 0 bases, the J end by 4 bases, with 9 bases between. The CDR3 is 14 amino acids. CDR1 and CDR2 from the germline V gene are SNHLY and FYNNEI. The CDR3 bases are TGTGCCAGCAGTGAAGCTCGGGAGGCCTATGGCTACACCTTC. Protein sequence: CASSEAREAYGYTF.

The chain combines TRBV25-1 with TRBJ2-7; TRBD1 agrees at 7 bases. Germline-derived CDR1 and CDR2 are MGHDK and SYGVNS. This CDR3 comprises 16 residues. Trimming cost V 3 bases and J 2 bases; bases outside gene matches: 10. The CDR3 reads CASSDQTGAATYEQYF. The CDR3 nucleotides are TGTGCCAGCAGTGATCAAACAGGGGCCGCGACCTACGAGCAGTACTTC.

This clonotype was recorded once. This chain joins TRBV20-1 and TRBJ1-4; D may be TRBD1 (5 bases). V lost 2 bases and J 6 bases, leaving 13 bases between the germline ends. This CDR3 has 14 residues. Looked up from germline, CDR1 is DFQATT and CDR2 is SNEGSKA (reference sequence). CDR3 nucleotide sequence: TGCAGTGCTAGACTCTGGACAAGTGATGAAAAACTGTTTTTT. It codes for CSARLWTSDEKLFF.

This clonotype was seen once. This chain connects TRBV12-3 or TRBV12-4 to TRBJ2-7; 7 bases are a match to TRBD1. Unmatched junction bases numbered 20, after V lost 5 bases and J lost 7 bases. The CDR3 covers 17 residues. The CDR3 here is CASSVGGPNPYHNEQYF. For the CDR3, the DNA is TGTGCCAGCAGTGTAGGGGGCCCCAACCCTTATCACAATGAGCAGTACTTC.

In its sample, this clonotype was seen a few times. The chain combines TRBV6-5 with TRBJ1-1; no clear D gene. Germline V gives CDR1 MNHEY, CDR2 SVGAGI. V was clipped by 6 bases and J by 8 bases, with 19 bases between them. The CDR3 runs 14 residues. DNA of the CDR3: TGTGCCAGCAGCTTTCGGACGCCCCTTGGAGAAGCTTTCTTT. Translation: CASSFRTPLGEAFF.

This clonotype appeared a few times. This CDR3 is CASSLWTVQFNQPQHF. The CDR3, as DNA: TGTGCCAGCAGCCTATGGACAGTTCAATTCAATCAGCCCCAGCATTTT. The genes are TRBV5-6 and TRBJ1-5; possibly TRBD1 for D (6 bases). The CDR3 sequence is 16 residues long. Looked up from germline, CDR1 is SGHDT and CDR2 is YYEEEE. V was cut by 4 bases and J by 3 bases, with 17 bases left in between.

The chain uses TRBV9 and TRBJ2-4, with 8 bases fitting TRBD2. Losses at the gene ends were 3 bases for V and 13 bases for J; bases not matched to a gene: 15. The CDR3 runs to 15 residues. Germline CDR1 SGDLS, CDR2 YYNGEE. For the CDR3, the DNA is TGTGCCAGCAGCGCGTATGCGGGAGGAGGATACGGGCAGTACTTC. Translation gives CASSAYAGGGYGQYF.